A single sample gave rise to the 3 T cell receptor beta chains below, sequenced in a study of CD8 T cells in Susac syndrome. An amount of RNA that ranged from roughly 0.45 to 1 ug was reverse transcribed with random hexamers. TCRdb reprocessed the immunoSEQ multiplex PCR reads with MiXCR, giving one entry per CDR3 protein. The table has fewer than 95,000 distinct CDR3 sequences, around 96% seen once; the top ten hold 0.62%. The sequenced material came from CD8+ T cells from PBMCs. These receptors were collected from a human donor with Susac syndrome.

This sequence joins TRBV19 and TRBJ1-5, with D maybe TRBD1 (5 bases). V shed 7 bases and J shed 6 bases, with 16 bases lying between them. CDR1 is LNHDA and CDR2 is SQIVND in the germline V gene (reference sequence). The CDR3 extends over 14 amino acids. The chain's CDR3 is CASTTRGTGQPQHF. CDR3 coding DNA: TGTGCCAGTACCACGAGGGGCACAGGTCAGCCCCAGCATTTT.

The genes are TRBV30 and TRBJ1-1; a weak D match, TRBD1 (5 bases). CDR3 length equals 15 residues. Germline CDR1 reads GTSNPN; CDR2 reads SVGIG (reference sequence). V was cut by 3 bases and J by 1 base, with 15 bases left in between. The CDR3 region is CAWSPGPGSNTEAFF. The CDR3 coding sequence is TGTGCCTGGAGCCCGGGGCCAGGGTCGAACACTGAAGCTTTCTTT.

The chain links TRBV20-1 to TRBJ2-5; the match to TRBD2 covers 11 bases. J gave up 4 bases and V 1 base, and 14 bases lay outside the gene matches. The germline V gene encodes CDR1 DFQATT and CDR2 SNEGSKA (reference sequence). CDR3 length: 18 residues. CDR3 in amino acids: CSARGPPLAGDFGETQYF. DNA of the CDR3: TGCAGTGCTAGAGGCCCCCCACTAGCGGGGGATTTCGGAGAGACCCAGTACTTC.